These T cell receptor beta chains were read from a single sample in a study of shared clonotypes between healthy human individuals. Repertoires were generated with immunoSEQ multiplex PCR, while TCRdb's copy carries only in-frame clones and drops some. The sample carries under 2,000,000 clones, about 95% recorded once. Sequencing was performed on naive CD8+ T cells sorted from blood. These receptors were taken from a man aged 18 to 29 in good health. The CDR3 runs from the conserved cysteine through the conserved F or W. D genes are given only for firm matches. Expanded clones get a size class; other rows say once, few or many, or leave the size out.

once	-	TRBV5-6	TRBJ1-1	TGTGCCAGCAGCTTACTACGGGGTGAAGCTTTCTTT	CASSLLRGEAFF
once	-	TRBV27	TRBJ1-6	TGTGCCAGCAGTCGGGAATTCTATAATTCACCCCTCCACTTT	CASSREFYNSPLHF
-	-	TRBV7-8	TRBJ1-2	TGTGCCAGCAGCTTAGAATATACTTATGGCTACACCTTC	CASSLEYTYGYTF
-	-	TRBV6-6	TRBJ2-2	TGTGCCAGCAGTTATGAAGCGGAGGGGGTGGCCGGGGAGCTGTTTTTT	CASSYEAEGVAGELFF
-	-	TRBV6-6	TRBJ2-7	TGTGCCAGCAGTTATGGTTCAGGGGTCTCCTACGAGCAGTACTTC	CASSYGSGVSYEQYF
-	TRBD2	TRBV7-9	TRBJ2-5	TGTGCCAGCAGCTTGGAAATAGCGGGGCAAGAGACCCAGTACTTC	CASSLEIAGQETQYF
-	-	TRBV10-1	TRBJ2-1	TGCGCCAGCAGTGAGTCTACCGGGGTTTCGAATGAGCAGTTCTTC	CASSESTGVSNEQFF
-	-	TRBV4-3	TRBJ2-3	TGCGCCAGCAGCCAAGGGGTCCTCGTGTCTAGCACAGATACGCAGTATTTT	CASSQGVLVSSTDTQYF
-	-	TRBV19	TRBJ2-2	TGTGCCAGTAATCCGAACACCGGGGAGCTGTTTTTT	CASNPNTGELFF
-	-	TRBV6-1	TRBJ1-6	TGTGCCAGCAGTGAACTGGCAGGAACATATAATTCACCCCTCCACTTT	CASSELAGTYNSPLHF
-	-	TRBV5-1	TRBJ2-2	TGCGCCAGCAGCTTGGATGGACAGTGGACCGGGGAGCTGTTTTTT	CASSLDGQWTGELFF
-	TRBD2	TRBV13	TRBJ2-5	TGTGCCAGCAGCTTAGGCCTAGCGGGGGGGCTGCAAGAGACCCAGTACTTC	CASSLGLAGGLQETQYF
-	-	TRBV27	TRBJ2-7	TGTGCCAGCAGTTTGGGAACAGCGCACTCCTACGAGCAGTACTTC	CASSLGTAHSYEQYF
-	TRBD1	TRBV9	TRBJ2-7	TGTGCCAGCAGCGTAGGGTCCGGGACAGGGAACGAGCAGTACTTC	CASSVGSGTGNEQYF
-	-	TRBV7-8	TRBJ2-5	TGTGCCAGCACCCCGGCGTTCGAGGCATCAGAGACCCAGTACTTC	CASTPAFEASETQYF
-	TRBD2	TRBV28	TRBJ2-1	TGTGCCAGCAGCCGCGGCGGGACTAGCGGGTACTACAATGAGCAGTTCTTC	CASSRGGTSGYYNEQFF
-	-	TRBV11-2	TRBJ1-5	TGTGCCAGCAGCTTAAGGTTACAGGGTGCCTCGAGCAATCAGCCCCAGCATTTT	CASSLRLQGASSNQPQHF
once	-	TRBV5-1	TRBJ2-1	TGCGCCAGCAGCTTTTACAATGAGCAGTTCTTC	CASSFYNEQFF
-	TRBD1	TRBV18	TRBJ2-1	TGTGCCAGCTCAGGTCGAGACAGGGTAGGAAATGAGCAGTTCTTC	CASSGRDRVGNEQFF
-	TRBD2	TRBV7-2	TRBJ2-3	TGTGCCAGCAGTCAAGGACTAGCTCCCCTTACGCAGTATTTT	CASSQGLAPLTQYF
-	-	TRBV5-6	TRBJ2-7	TGTGCCAGCAGCTTGGTTCCGGGGGCAGGGTACGAGCAGTACTTC	CASSLVPGAGYEQYF
-	-	TRBV7-9	TRBJ2-3	TGTGCCAGCAGCTTGACAATGACAGGCACAGATACGCAGTATTTT	CASSLTMTGTDTQYF
-	-	TRBV21-1	TRBJ1-1	TGTGCCAGCAGCAAAGGGGCAGGTACAAACACTGAAGCTTTCTTT	CASSKGAGTNTEAFF
-	-	TRBV6-1	TRBJ2-2	TGTGCCAGCAGTGACTGGATGGGCCAGGGCACCGGGGAGCTGTTTTTT	CASSDWMGQGTGELFF
-	-	TRBV12-5	TRBJ2-1	TGTGCTAGTGGTTTGGGGACTGTTGACAATGAGCAGTTCTTC	CASGLGTVDNEQFF
-	TRBD1	TRBV7-9	TRBJ2-1	TGTGCCAGCAGCTTTGGACAGGGGGCGAGGAATGAGCAGTTCTTC	CASSFGQGARNEQFF
-	-	TRBV6-4	TRBJ2-3	TGTGCCAGCAAAGACACCCAGAGCACAGATACGCAGTATTTT	CASKDTQSTDTQYF
-	TRBD1	TRBV9	TRBJ2-7	TGTGCCAGCAGCGGTACAGGGGGCGAGCAGTACTTC	CASSGTGGEQYF
-	-	TRBV6-5	TRBJ1-4	TGTGCCAGCTCAGACAGCCTGGGAAATGAAAAACTGTTTTTT	CASSDSLGNEKLFF
-	-	TRBV4-3	TRBJ2-5	TGCGCCAGCAGCCAAGTCGCGGAGGGTTTAGAGACCCAGTACTTC	CASSQVAEGLETQYF
-	-	TRBV27	TRBJ2-2	TGTGCCAGCAGTCCCTCGAACACCGGGGAGCTGTTTTTT	CASSPSNTGELFF
-	TRBD1	TRBV6-5	TRBJ2-5	TGTGCCAGCAGTCCCCCGGACAGGGGGGAAGAGACCCAGTACTTC	CASSPPDRGEETQYF
-	-	TRBV13	TRBJ1-1	TGTGCCAGCAGCTTCGGCCCGAACACTGAAGCTTTCTTT	CASSFGPNTEAFF
-	-	TRBV28	TRBJ1-1	TGTGCCAGCAGTTTGGGTTACGAAGCTTTCTTT	CASSLGYEAFF
-	-	TRBV7-9	TRBJ1-3	TGTGCCAGCAGCTTAAATAGGGAACACTCTGGAAACACCATATATTTT	CASSLNREHSGNTIYF
once	-	TRBV19	TRBJ1-1	TGTGCCAGTACCCCCGGGTGGGGCACTGAAGCTTTCTTT	CASTPGWGTEAFF
few	-	TRBV7-9	TRBJ2-1	TGTGCCAGCAGTCTAAGCCCGGTCTCCTACAATGAGCAGTTCTTC	CASSLSPVSYNEQFF
-	TRBD1	TRBV10-2	TRBJ1-1	TGCGCCAGCAGTGGGGACAGGGGCACTGAAGCTTTCTTT	CASSGDRGTEAFF
once	TRBD2	TRBV28	TRBJ2-7	TGTGCCAGCAGTTTTGGGACTAGCGGGGGCTTGGGGCAGTACTTC	CASSFGTSGGLGQYF
-	TRBD2	TRBV10-1	TRBJ2-3	TGCGCCAGCAGTGAAGTAGCGGGAGTCCGCACAAGTACGCAGTATTTT	CASSEVAGVRTSTQYF
-	-	TRBV7-6	TRBJ2-7	TGTGCCAGCAGCTTAGCGCCAGCAGGGAGCGAATACGAGCAGTACTTC	CASSLAPAGSEYEQYF
-	TRBD2	TRBV13	TRBJ2-5	TGTGCCAGCAGCTGGGGACTAGCGGGAGGTCGGTGGGAGACCCAGTACTTC	CASSWGLAGGRWETQYF
-	-	TRBV5-1	TRBJ2-7	TGCGCCAGCAGCTCCCGGGACACCGACTACGAGCAGTACTTC	CASSSRDTDYEQYF
-	-	TRBV6-5	TRBJ2-1	TGTGCCAGCAGTTCGGACTGGGAGCAATACAATGAGCAGTTCTTC	CASSSDWEQYNEQFF
-	-	TRBV15	TRBJ2-7	TGTGCCACCACCAAAGACCTGTCCTTCTCCTACGAGCAGTACTTC	CATTKDLSFSYEQYF